This TCR beta chain was obtained from a study of tumor-infiltrating lymphocytes in oesophageal squamous cell carcinoma. Germline V gives CDR1 SGHDT, CDR2 YYEEEE. This CDR3 is 12 amino acids long. TCRdb itself ran the PCR reads through MiXCR, one entry per CDR3 protein. The sample has about 9,600 distinct CDR3 sequences, approximately 50% seen once. As for this clonotype: A read error may produce the germline difference seen at one junction end.

This chain connects TRBV5-6 to TRBJ2-1, with D maybe TRBD2 (5 bases). The sequencing input was esophageal tumor tissue. The sequence derives from a female donor with esophageal squamous cell carcinoma. The CDR3 DNA reads as TGTGCCAGCAGTCAGTCGGACTCCCCGGACCTCTTC. It translates to CASSQSDSPDLF.